Listed below are T cell receptor beta chains from one sample, sequenced in a study of blood T cells in healthy people across ages. In TCRdb, the 5' RACE reads were re-called with MiXCR into one record per CDR3 protein. The sample contains roughly 1,800,000 distinct CDR3 sequences, about 50% of which appear only once. The specimen sequenced was blood. The receptors were sampled from a woman aged 40 to 50 in good health. CDR3s leave out the opening cysteine and the closing phenylalanine or tryptophan. Clone size is shown for a subset of rows, as once, few, many or a class of expanded clone.

J gene: TRBJ2-1
V gene: TRBV4-3
clone size: NA
CDR3 protein: ASSHDRTGYNEQF

J gene: TRBJ1-4
V gene: TRBV12-3/TRBV12-4
clone size: NA
CDR3 protein: ASSLGEGRHEKLF

J gene: TRBJ1-1
V gene: TRBV15
clone size: NA
CDR3 protein: ATSRGADRLTNTEAF

J gene: TRBJ2-3
V gene: TRBV25-1
clone size: NA
CDR3 protein: ASSRAAGSDTQY

J gene: TRBJ2-7
V gene: TRBV6-5
clone size: few
CDR3 protein: ASRDPTQQY

J gene: TRBJ1-4
V gene: TRBV6-5
clone size: NA
CDR3 protein: ASRAGINEKLF

J gene: TRBJ2-3
V gene: TRBV7-2
clone size: few
CDR3 protein: ASIPLGLSTDTQY

J gene: TRBJ1-4
V gene: TRBV6-5
clone size: NA
CDR3 protein: ASRETGRLF

J gene: TRBJ1-5
V gene: TRBV6-5
clone size: once
CDR3 protein: ASSPDRGRNQPQH

J gene: TRBJ2-7
V gene: TRBV7-2
clone size: few
CDR3 protein: ASSFKSGSPYEQY

J gene: TRBJ1-1
V gene: TRBV12-3/TRBV12-4
clone size: once
CDR3 protein: ASRFGAGTEAF

J gene: TRBJ1-4
V gene: TRBV15
clone size: NA
CDR3 protein: ATSRVRRTFEKLF

J gene: TRBJ1-1
V gene: TRBV7-2
clone size: few
CDR3 protein: ASSLAWGNTEAF

J gene: TRBJ2-3
V gene: TRBV29-1
clone size: few
CDR3 protein: SVDGGGGTDTQY

J gene: TRBJ2-7
V gene: TRBV10-1
clone size: once
CDR3 protein: ASSESAGEQY

J gene: NA
V gene: TRBV6-1
clone size: few
CDR3 protein: ASSKHLRDTTPMKTQY

J gene: TRBJ2-1
V gene: TRBV6-6
clone size: many
CDR3 protein: ASSPASSYNEQF

J gene: TRBJ2-7
V gene: TRBV6-2/TRBV6-3
clone size: NA
CDR3 protein: ASSSRDSRSYEQY

J gene: TRBJ1-2
V gene: TRBV6-5
clone size: NA
CDR3 protein: ASSYSLGQGRDYGYT

J gene: TRBJ2-7
V gene: TRBV27
clone size: few
CDR3 protein: ASRAGGLFYEQY

J gene: TRBJ1-1
V gene: TRBV7-2
clone size: NA
CDR3 protein: ASSLAPGGGTEAF

J gene: TRBJ2-5
V gene: TRBV7-2
clone size: few
CDR3 protein: ASSLAGRYETQY

J gene: TRBJ2-4
V gene: TRBV7-2
clone size: NA
CDR3 protein: ASSIAGTGYDIQY

J gene: TRBJ2-5
V gene: TRBV12-3/TRBV12-4
clone size: NA
CDR3 protein: ASKLRETQY

J gene: TRBJ2-6
V gene: TRBV3-1
clone size: NA
CDR3 protein: ASSPGQLSLASFSGANVLT

J gene: TRBJ2-7
V gene: TRBV20-1
clone size: NA
CDR3 protein: SAREAGKGSYEQY

J gene: TRBJ1-6
V gene: TRBV15
clone size: NA
CDR3 protein: ATSRDPQGVSPLH

J gene: TRBJ1-2
V gene: TRBV25-1
clone size: NA
CDR3 protein: ASSATGQGLWGYT

J gene: TRBJ1-3
V gene: TRBV20-1
clone size: NA
CDR3 protein: SARVSGNTIY

J gene: TRBJ2-3
V gene: TRBV7-2
clone size: once
CDR3 protein: ASSPRLAGVADTQY

J gene: TRBJ1-2
V gene: TRBV13
clone size: once
CDR3 protein: ASSPSDTVYT

J gene: TRBJ2-7
V gene: TRBV4-3
clone size: NA
CDR3 protein: ASSQGAEGNEQY

J gene: TRBJ1-6
V gene: TRBV7-9
clone size: NA
CDR3 protein: ASSLERTSSYNSPLH

J gene: TRBJ2-1
V gene: TRBV5-1
clone size: NA
CDR3 protein: ASSLGVRTGPNSYNEQF

J gene: TRBJ2-3
V gene: TRBV4-3
clone size: NA
CDR3 protein: ASSDRAMDTDTQY

J gene: TRBJ1-6
V gene: TRBV20-1
clone size: few
CDR3 protein: SARETGVNNSPLH

J gene: TRBJ2-3
V gene: TRBV5-6
clone size: few
CDR3 protein: ASSWISGTGDSDTQY

J gene: TRBJ2-5
V gene: TRBV20-1
clone size: many
CDR3 protein: SAPGQGGETQY

J gene: TRBJ2-7
V gene: TRBV4-3
clone size: few
CDR3 protein: ASSQDFSGDEQY

J gene: NA
V gene: TRBV28
clone size: NA
CDR3 protein: ARGGMGETQY

J gene: TRBJ1-2
V gene: TRBV20-1
clone size: NA
CDR3 protein: RSGGGGYGYT

J gene: TRBJ2-5
V gene: TRBV2
clone size: NA
CDR3 protein: ASSADWSGGRKLETQY

J gene: TRBJ1-2
V gene: TRBV20-1
clone size: NA
CDR3 protein: SAFLGGHGYT

J gene: TRBJ1-1
V gene: TRBV7-2
clone size: NA
CDR3 protein: ASSSPGPRNTEAF

J gene: TRBJ2-5
V gene: TRBV28
clone size: NA
CDR3 protein: ASSRGLAGAQTQY

J gene: TRBJ1-5
V gene: TRBV10-3
clone size: NA
CDR3 protein: AISIDGNNQPQH

J gene: TRBJ2-5
V gene: TRBV6-6
clone size: NA
CDR3 protein: ASSSPEFGQQETQY

J gene: TRBJ2-5
V gene: TRBV7-2
clone size: NA
CDR3 protein: ASSLAGQGAVETQY

J gene: TRBJ2-1
V gene: TRBV28
clone size: few
CDR3 protein: ASSHDRVYNEQF

J gene: NA
V gene: TRBV6-2/TRBV6-3
clone size: NA
CDR3 protein: ASESTPERTRIDEQY

J gene: TRBJ1-2
V gene: TRBV4-2
clone size: few
CDR3 protein: ASSRTGQGERSNYGYT

J gene: TRBJ2-5
V gene: TRBV7-9
clone size: NA
CDR3 protein: ASSPGEGALYQETQY

J gene: TRBJ1-2
V gene: TRBV27
clone size: NA
CDR3 protein: ASSFTGGGNYGYT

J gene: NA
V gene: TRBV11-1
clone size: few
CDR3 protein: ASSQNRKEETQY

J gene: NA
V gene: TRBV7-3
clone size: once
CDR3 protein: ASSLSGTRRVETQY

J gene: TRBJ1-2
V gene: TRBV27
clone size: NA
CDR3 protein: ASSYSPNYDYT

J gene: TRBJ2-7
V gene: TRBV12-3/TRBV12-4
clone size: NA
CDR3 protein: ASRPEQVSYEQY

J gene: TRBJ2-5
V gene: TRBV10-3
clone size: few
CDR3 protein: AISEQGGGETQY

J gene: TRBJ1-2
V gene: TRBV28
clone size: NA
CDR3 protein: ASSHGTRENYGYT